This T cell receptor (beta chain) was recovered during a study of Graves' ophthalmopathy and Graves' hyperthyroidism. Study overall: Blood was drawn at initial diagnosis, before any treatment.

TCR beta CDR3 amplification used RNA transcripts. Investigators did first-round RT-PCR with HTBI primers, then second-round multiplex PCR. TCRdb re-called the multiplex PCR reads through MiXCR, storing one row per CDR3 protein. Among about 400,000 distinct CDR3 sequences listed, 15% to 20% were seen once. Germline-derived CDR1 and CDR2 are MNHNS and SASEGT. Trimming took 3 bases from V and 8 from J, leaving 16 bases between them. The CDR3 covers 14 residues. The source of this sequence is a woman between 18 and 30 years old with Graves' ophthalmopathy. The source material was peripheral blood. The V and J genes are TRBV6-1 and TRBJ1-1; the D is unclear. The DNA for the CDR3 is TGTGCCAGCAGTGATGGGAGTCACACCCACGAAGCTTTCTTT. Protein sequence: CASSDGSHTHEAFF.